This record covers a single T cell receptor (beta chain). Its matching antigen is unknown. This sample was included in a study of blood T cells in healthy people across ages. The wider study: About one barcoded beta molecule per two T cells was the capture yield of template switching. General study findings and limits: Long-lived donors exceeded aged donors in naive CD4+ cells and diversity. With age, beta diversity per million T cells declined roughly linearly, significantly by over 35.

Samples each had at least 5 micrograms of total RNA extracted. The CDR3 is 16 residues long. Trimming cost V 4 bases and J 7 bases, with 23 bases left between them. CDR1 is ENHRY, CDR2 SYGVKD, per germline. The use of a sample-barcoded 5' primer and a J-beta primer mix characterized a second PCR of roughly 7 to 11 cycles. TCRdb itself ran the 5' RACE reads through MiXCR, one entry per CDR3 protein. The sample has fewer than 800,000 distinct CDR3 sequences; around 48% are singletons. The clonotype was recovered from a woman between 55 and 75 years old in good health. The chain carries TRBV10-3 and TRBJ2-7; D is possibly TRBD1 or TRBD2 (7 bases each). Specimen: blood. The CDR3 region has the DNA TGTGCCATCAGTGCCCGTGGCAGGGGGGGTGGGAATGAGCAGTACTTC. It encodes CAISARGRGGGNEQYF.